A single sample gave rise to the 4 T cell receptor beta chains below, sequenced in a study of control samples from healthy donors and cancer patients. TCRdb keeps only in-frame clones here, not all; method: immunoSEQ multiplex PCR. The top ten clones hold approximately 2.5% of a sample with 150,000 to 180,000 clones, over 90% of them seen once. The material sequenced was blood. These receptors were collected from a man aged 45-65 years in good health.

This sequence joins TRBV7-9 and TRBJ2-5; 10 bases are shared with TRBD2. Germline trimming cut 1 base from V and 5 bases from J; bases unmatched to any gene: 10. Germline V gives CDR1 SEHNR, CDR2 FQNEAQ (reference sequence). There are 17 residues in the CDR3. The CDR3 DNA follows: TGTGCCAGCAGCTTAGGAGTAGCGGGAGGACACTTGGAGACCCAGTACTTC. Translation gives CASSLGVAGGHLETQYF. Full variable domain (rest looked up from reference TRBV7-9 and TRBJ2-5): DTGVSQNPRHKITKRGQNVTFRCDPISEHNRLYWYRQTLGQGPEFLTYFQNEAQLEKSRLLSDRFSAERPKGSFSTLEIQRTEQGDSAMYLCASSLGVAGGHLETQYFGPGTRLLVL.

The chain carries TRBV13 and TRBJ2-7; no reliable D call. Between the trimmed V and J ends, which lost 5 bases and 12 bases, there was a span of 17 bases. The CDR3 is 12 residues long. Germline V lookup: CDR1 PRHDT, CDR2 FYEKMQ (reference sequence). As DNA, the CDR3 is TGTGCCAGCAGCGAAGTGGGCTCCCCCGCGTACTTC. It translates to CASSEVGSPAYF. The full variable domain, its missing parts supplied by reference TRBV13 and TRBJ2-7, is AAGVIQSPRHLIKEKRETATLKCYPIPRHDTVYWYQQGPGQDPQFLISFYEKMQSDKGSIPDRFSAQQFSDYHSELNMSSLELGDSALYFCASSEVGSPAYFGPGTRLTVT.

Only one count was recorded for this clone. The chain couples TRBV18 to TRBJ1-4; no clear D gene. Germline V gives CDR1 KGHSH, CDR2 LQKENI. The CDR3 has 15 residues. Trimming took off 3 bases at V and 7 bases at J, with 15 bases between the two ends. In nucleotides, the CDR3 is TGTGCCAGCTCACCCTCGGGGAGGGAAGGTGAAAAACTGTTTTTT. Translating gives CASSPSGREGEKLFF.

This rearrangement joins TRBV9 to TRBJ2-1, with 13 nucleotides matching TRBD2. The CDR3 runs to 16 residues. Germline V gene sequence: CDR1 SGDLS, CDR2 YYNGEE. The V gene end was trimmed by 3 bases and the J gene end by 6 bases; junction bases not matched to a gene: 6. CDR3 amino acids: CASSETGTSGINEQFF. The CDR3 DNA reads as TGTGCCAGCAGCGAAACCGGGACTAGCGGGATCAATGAGCAGTTCTTC.